The entry below gives a single TCR beta chain sequence along with its context. Antigen specificity is unknown. V shed 6 bases and J shed 4 bases, with 7 bases lying between them. Germline assignment: CDR1 ENHRY and CDR2 SYGVKD. This CDR3 contains 12 residues. Amplification used 60 Vbeta primers and 13 Jbeta primers. Profiling relied on immunoSEQ multiplex PCR, and the TCRdb table lists in-frame clones only, not all of them. The sample carries 98,000 or so clones, roughly three quarters recorded once. This entry belongs to a study of cytomegalovirus exposure and HLA in healthy donors. Study findings and constraints: Analyses of presence and absence presupposed an approximately uniform sequencing depth across donors.

The genes are TRBV10-3 and TRBJ2-1; D possibly corresponds to TRBD2 (5 bases). Sequencing was done on a sample of PBMCs. The clonotype was recovered from a man aged 35-49 years in good health and CMV-seronegative. The CDR3 nucleotides are TGTGCCATCAGCCCGGGGTACAATGAGCAGTTCTTC. Its translation: CAISPGYNEQFF.